Shown below are 21 T cell receptor beta chains from a single sample sequenced in a study of blood T cell repertoires in COVID-19. Generated by immunoSEQ multiplex PCR, the TCRdb table keeps only in-frame clones and is missing some. The table includes fewer than 350,000 clones, roughly 90% detected once. Sequenced: peripheral blood. The source is a man aged 30 to 45 with COVID-19, enrolled during active disease.

The chain is built from TRBV20-1 and TRBJ2-7; D uncertain. Germline loops: CDR1 DFQATT, CDR2 SNEGSKA (reference sequence). The CDR3 totals 12 residues. With 3 bases removed from V and 1 base from J, the gap between germline ends came to 7 bases. The CDR3 region has the DNA TGCAGTGCTAGTAATCCTTCCTACGAGCAGTACTTC. Its protein is CSASNPSYEQYF.

This clone was seen just once. The chain employs TRBV6-2 or TRBV6-3 and TRBJ2-7, with 7 bases lining up with TRBD2. The CDR3 covers 16 residues. Losses at the gene ends were 2 bases for V and 2 bases for J; bases not matched to a gene: 9. Per germline, CDR1 MNHEY and CDR2 SVGEGT. CDR3 sequence reads: CASSYRSGKSTYEQYF. Written as DNA, the CDR3 is TGTGCCAGCAGTTACCGGAGCGGGAAATCTACCTACGAGCAGTACTTC.

The V and J genes are TRBV4-3 and TRBJ2-7; possible D gene TRBD2, 6 bases. Trimming shortened V by 3 bases and J by 4 bases, and 10 bases separated the two germline ends. The CDR3 runs 13 residues. The germline gives CDR1 LGHNA, CDR2 YSLEER. CDR3 sequence (DNA): TGCGCCAGCAGCCACACCGGAGGGTACGAGCAGTACTTC. It codes for CASSHTGGYEQYF.

The rearrangement uses TRBV5-4 and TRBJ1-1, with D possibly matching TRBD1 (5 bases). CDR3 length equals 13 residues. V was clipped by 4 bases and J by 1 base, with 8 bases between them. Germline CDR1 is SGHNT and CDR2 is YYREEE (reference sequence). CDR3 sequence reads: CASSVTGNTEAFF. The CDR3 DNA sequence: TGTGCCAGCAGCGTAACAGGGAACACTGAAGCTTTCTTT.

The gene calls are TRBV6-5 and TRBJ1-2, with D tentatively TRBD1 (5 bases). The CDR3 extends over 13 amino acids. Germline CDR1 reads MNHEY; CDR2 reads SVGAGI. With 2 bases removed from V and 5 bases from J, the gap between germline ends came to 9 bases. CDR3 in DNA: TGTGCCAGCAGTTACAGGACACGATATGGCTACACCTTC. Protein sequence: CASSYRTRYGYTF.

The count of this clone is one. The chain recombines TRBV5-1 with TRBJ1-1; 7 bases are a match to TRBD1. Germline V gives CDR1 SGHRS, CDR2 YFSETQ. V was clipped by 4 bases and J by 1 base; unmatched bases: 7. This CDR3 is 15 amino acids long. Here the CDR3 reads CASSPPRQGNTEAFF. CDR3 nucleotide sequence: TGCGCCAGCAGCCCTCCGAGACAGGGGAACACTGAAGCTTTCTTT.

The chain is built from TRBV7-2 and TRBJ1-2, with D tentatively TRBD1 (6 bases). The CDR3 totals 15 residues. Per the germline V gene, CDR1 is SGHTA and CDR2 is FQGNSA. V lost 3 bases, J lost 2 bases, and 13 bases lay in between. DNA of the CDR3: TGTGCCAGCAGCTTCAGGGACACACTCAACTATGGCTACACCTTC. Translated: CASSFRDTLNYGYTF.

The V and J genes are TRBV9 and TRBJ1-2; perhaps TRBD1 as D (6 bases). The CDR3 is 18 amino acids. Germline lookup yields CDR1 SGDLS and CDR2 YYNGEE. Trimming removed 0 bases from V and 5 bases from J, with 23 bases in between. This CDR3 is CASSVEDSSRPSRYGYTF. CDR3 bases: TGTGCCAGCAGCGTAGAGGACAGCTCCCGACCCTCACGTTATGGCTACACCTTC.

This sequence joins TRBV28 and TRBJ2-3, with a weak D call TRBD2 (5 bases). Germline V gives CDR1 MDHEN, CDR2 SYDVKM. There are 15 residues in the CDR3. The ends were cut back, 4 bases at V and 4 bases at J, with 15 bases in the middle. Here the CDR3 DNA reads TGTGCCAGCAGTTCAAAGGCGGGTAGGGCAGATACGCAGTATTTT. It yields the protein CASSSKAGRADTQYF.

This clone was recorded once. Other DNA sequences in this specimen translate into the identical CDR3. The J gene is TRBJ2-7, the V gene TRBV7-3; 9 positions agree with TRBD1. The CDR3 is 13 residues long. Per the germline V gene, CDR1 is SGHTA and CDR2 is FQGTGA. V shed 4 bases, J shed 6 bases, and the junction held 4 bases outside the gene matches. The chain's CDR3 is CASSSQTGGEQYF. In DNA, the CDR3 is TGTGCCAGCAGCTCCCAGACAGGGGGCGAGCAGTACTTC.

The rearrangement joins TRBV7-9 to TRBJ2-7; 10 bases map to TRBD1. Trimming took 5 bases from V and 7 from J; bases not matched to a gene: 8. This CDR3 has 14 residues. CDR1 and CDR2 from the germline V gene are SEHNR and FQNEAQ (reference sequence). CDR3 sequence reads: CASSLRQGAEEQYF. The CDR3 DNA follows: TGTGCCAGCAGCCTCAGACAGGGGGCTGAAGAGCAGTACTTC.

V usage is TRBV5-5 and J usage is TRBJ2-7; 10 bases map to TRBD1. The CDR3 totals 14 residues. J lost 2 bases, V lost 3 bases, and 2 bases had no gene match. Per the germline V gene, CDR1 is SGHKS and CDR2 is YYEKEE (reference sequence). CDR3 in DNA: TGTGCCAGCAGCTGGGACAGGGGACCCTACGAGCAGTACTTC. It specifies CASSWDRGPYEQYF.

V gene TRBV9 combines with J gene TRBJ1-1; 8 bases align to TRBD1. This CDR3 spans 15 amino acids. The V and J ends lost 1 base and 0 bases, in that order; junction bases with no gene match: 2. CDR1 is SGDLS, CDR2 YYNGEE, per germline. CDR3 loop: CASSVRTGMNTEAFF. CDR3 in DNA: TGTGCCAGCAGCGTAAGGACAGGGATGAACACTGAAGCTTTCTTT.

There are a few counts of this clone. V and J are TRBV3-1 (or the pseudogene TRBV3-2) and TRBJ1-6; D may be TRBD1 (6 bases). The CDR3 has 15 residues. V was cut by 1 base and J by 10 bases, with 14 bases left in between. CDR1 and CDR2 from the germline V gene are LGHDT and YNNKEL (reference sequence). In DNA, the CDR3 is TGTGCCAGCAGCCAAGGGGCCAGGGGCGGCTCACCCCTCCACTTT. This gives the protein CASSQGARGGSPLHF.

CDR3 sequence (DNA): TGTGCCAGCAGTTTAGAGAATCTCTACGAGCAGTACTTC. Translated, it gives CASSLENLYEQYF. The gene calls are TRBV28 and TRBJ2-7; the D is unclear. There are 13 residues in the CDR3. Trimming removed 2 bases from V and 3 bases from J, with 8 bases in between. From germline, CDR1 is MDHEN and CDR2 SYDVKM.

V gene TRBV11-1 combines with J gene TRBJ1-2; D call uncertain. The CDR3 covers 15 residues. CDR1 is SGHAT and CDR2 is FQDESV in the germline V gene (reference sequence). Deletions cut 2 bases from V and 6 bases from J, with 16 bases between. DNA of the CDR3: TGTGCCAGCAGCTTAACCCGAAAGCCACCAAATGGCTACACCTTC. Translation gives CASSLTRKPPNGYTF.

In this sample, this clone turned up once. The J gene is TRBJ2-3, the V gene TRBV6-2 or TRBV6-3, with TRBD2 matching 9 bases. The CDR3 runs 18 residues. Losses at the gene ends were 0 bases for V and 5 bases for J; bases not matched to a gene: 12. Germline assignment: CDR1 MNHEY and CDR2 SVGEGT. As DNA, the CDR3 is TGTGCCAGCAGTTACTCCTTGACTAGCGGTGGGGTCGGAGATACGCAGTATTTT. This translates into CASSYSLTSGGVGDTQYF.

The chain combines TRBV18 with TRBJ2-1; TRBD2 might be the D (5 bases). V was clipped by 0 bases and J by 5 bases, with 8 bases between them. From germline, CDR1 is KGHSH and CDR2 LQKENI. CDR3 length equals 14 residues. The chain's CDR3 is CASSPPEGNNEQFF. CDR3 nucleotides: TGTGCCAGCTCACCACCAGAGGGTAACAATGAGCAGTTCTTC.

The chain recombines TRBV5-1 with TRBJ2-7; 7 nucleotides agree with TRBD1. Trimming cost V 9 bases and J 7 bases; bases outside gene matches: 19. The CDR3 is 15 residues long. CDR1 SGHRS and CDR2 YFSETQ come from the germline V gene. CDR3 nucleotides: TGCGCCATTGAACCAGACAGGGTCCGCGCGAGGGAGCAGTACTTC. Translation gives CAIEPDRVRAREQYF.

The CDR3 nucleotides are TGTGCCACCAGAACCGAAAGCCAGGGTCGCGAAAAACTGTTTTTT. This gives the protein CATRTESQGREKLFF. V and J are TRBV15 and TRBJ1-4; D is perhaps TRBD1 (5 bases). CDR1 is LNHNV and CDR2 is YYDKDF in the germline V gene (reference sequence). Between the trimmed V and J ends, which lost 6 bases and 8 bases, there was a span of 19 bases. CDR3 size: 15 residues.

About this clone: The sample holds other DNA sequences that translate to the same CDR3. This sequence joins TRBV5-6 and TRBJ1-1, with 7 bases identical to TRBD1. Germline lookup yields CDR1 SGHDT and CDR2 YYEEEE. The CDR3 spans 14 residues. With V trimmed by 2 bases and J by 1 base, 2 bases remained unmatched. CDR3 residues: CASSLGTANTEAFF. In nucleotides, the CDR3 is TGTGCCAGCAGCTTAGGGACAGCGAACACTGAAGCTTTCTTT.